Following are 20 T cell receptor beta chains from one sample sequenced in a study of OX40 agonist ivuxolimab in advanced cancers. Data came from immunoSEQ multiplex PCR; TCRdb stores just in-frame clones and leaves some out. The sample shows some 68,000 clones, around 87% of them seen only once. The material was CD4+ or CD8+ T cells sorted from blood, obtained in a trial of the OX40 agonist ivuxolimab. All receptors come from an adult with an advanced solid tumor such as melanoma, head and neck, liver or kidney cancer.

CDR3 in amino acids: CASSENSGQYF. CDR3 in DNA: TGTGCCAGCAGTGAGAACTCTGGGCAGTACTTC. The rearrangement uses TRBV2 and TRBJ2-5; D unresolved. The CDR3 length is 11 residues. V shed 3 bases and J shed 11 bases, with 10 bases lying between them. Germline loops: CDR1 SNHLY, CDR2 FYNNEI.

The rearrangement joins TRBV28 to TRBJ1-5, with 7 bases identical to TRBD1. This CDR3 region has 14 residues. Germline CDR1 reads MDHEN; CDR2 reads SYDVKM. V was pared by 6 bases and J by 7 bases, with 9 bases of the junction left unmatched. The CDR3, as DNA: TGTGCCAGCAGCTTGACAGGGTCCGCCCAGCCCCAGCATTTT. As protein: CASSLTGSAQPQHF. Full variable domain (rest looked up from reference TRBV28 and TRBJ1-5): DVKVTQSSRYLVKRTGEKVFLECVQDMDHENMFWYRQDPGLGLRLIYFSYDVKMKEKGDIPEGYSVSREKKERFSLILESASTNQTSMYLCASSLTGSAQPQHFGDGTRLSIL.

The J gene is TRBJ2-7, the V gene TRBV5-1, with 8 positions matching TRBD1. CDR3 length equals 13 residues. The V segment lost 6 bases and the J segment 5 bases; nucleotides outside the gene matches: 7. Per the germline V gene, CDR1 is SGHRS and CDR2 is YFSETQ. Here the CDR3 reads CASNPGQGNEQYF. The CDR3 nucleotides are TGCGCCAGCAACCCCGGACAGGGCAACGAGCAGTACTTC.

This clone came up once. The chain has TRBV28 and TRBJ2-5; D might be TRBD1 (5 bases). The V and J ends lost 5 bases and 5 bases respectively, with 18 bases between them. This CDR3 comprises 15 residues. Germline V gene lookup returns CDR1 MDHEN and CDR2 SYDVKM. The CDR3 reads CASSPVGQGAETQYF. The CDR3 DNA is TGTGCCAGCAGTCCCGTCGGGCAGGGCGCCGAGACCCAGTACTTC. Drawing the rest from reference TRBV28 and TRBJ2-5, the complete variable domain is DVKVTQSSRYLVKRTGEKVFLECVQDMDHENMFWYRQDPGLGLRLIYFSYDVKMKEKGDIPEGYSVSREKKERFSLILESASTNQTSMYLCASSPVGQGAETQYFGPGTRLLVL.

Here the CDR3 reads CASSLGLAGGQETQYF. The CDR3 coding sequence is TGTGCCAGCAGTTTAGGACTAGCGGGGGGCCAAGAGACCCAGTACTTC. V is TRBV27 and J is TRBJ2-5; TRBD2 matches 14 bases. CDR3 length: 16 residues. Germline-derived CDR1 and CDR2 are MNHEY and SMNVEV (reference sequence). J gave up 1 base and V 2 bases, and 0 bases lay outside the gene matches.

V usage is TRBV7-6 and J usage is TRBJ2-2; D is possibly TRBD1 (5 bases). Trimming cost V 3 bases and J 6 bases, with 17 bases left between them. CDR3 length: 16 residues. Germline V lookup: CDR1 SGHVS, CDR2 FNYEAQ. CDR3 sequence: CASSFRGLGYAGELFF. DNA of the CDR3: TGTGCCAGCAGCTTTAGGGGATTGGGGTACGCCGGGGAGCTGTTTTTT.

This chain connects TRBV19 to TRBJ2-2; weak D call: TRBD2 (6 bases). Trimming took 10 bases from V and 0 from J, leaving 12 bases between them. Germline CDR1 reads LNHDA; CDR2 reads SQIVND (reference sequence). The CDR3 sequence is 14 residues long. The CDR3 nucleotides read TGTGCCACCGGAGGGGCTACGAACACCGGGGAGCTGTTTTTT. Translated: CATGGATNTGELFF.

The rearrangement links TRBV5-6 to TRBJ1-5, with no clear D. The germline V gene encodes CDR1 SGHDT and CDR2 YYEEEE. This CDR3 is 13 amino acids long. V dropped 0 bases and J dropped 9 bases, with 10 bases sitting between them. The DNA of the CDR3 is TGTGCCAGCAGCTTGGGGCGGATACGGCCCCAGCATTTT. Translation gives CASSLGRIRPQHF. The complete variable domain, with remaining parts taken from reference TRBV5-6 and TRBJ1-5, reads DAGVTQSPTHLIKTRGQQVTLRCSPKSGHDTVSWYQQALGQGPQFIFQYYEEEERQRGNFPDRFSGHQFPNYSSELNVNALLLGDSALYLCASSLGRIRPQHFGDGTRLSIL.

CDR3 region: CASSLHFRDTQYF. The CDR3 DNA sequence: TGTGCCAGCAGCCTCCATTTTCGAGATACGCAGTATTTT. The rearrangement uses TRBV7-6 and TRBJ2-3; D not resolved. The CDR3 has 13 amino acids. Trimming took off 5 bases at V and 5 bases at J, with 11 bases between the two ends. CDR1 is SGHVS, CDR2 FNYEAQ, per germline.

V usage is TRBV5-1 and J usage is TRBJ1-2; 7 bases align to TRBD1. Trimming cost V 3 bases and J 2 bases; bases outside gene matches: 4. The length of the CDR3 is 14 residues. Germline V gene sequence: CDR1 SGHRS, CDR2 YFSETQ. CDR3 nucleotide sequence: TGCGCCAGCAGCTGGGGGACAGAGAACTATGGCTACACCTTC. It encodes CASSWGTENYGYTF.

V usage is TRBV6-1 and J usage is TRBJ1-2, with no clear D. The germline gives CDR1 MNHNS, CDR2 SASEGT. This CDR3 spans 12 amino acids. The V and J ends lost 6 bases and 4 bases respectively, with 9 bases between them. The CDR3: CASSRAGYGYTF. Written as DNA, the CDR3 is TGTGCCAGCAGCCGGGCTGGCTATGGCTACACCTTC.

The rearrangement joins TRBV4-2 to TRBJ2-4, with D tentatively TRBD2 (5 bases). The V gene lost 4 bases and the J gene lost 0 bases, with 13 bases spanning the gap. Germline-derived CDR1 and CDR2 are LGHNA and YNFKEQ. This CDR3 contains 16 residues. CDR3 sequence: CASSRLERLAKNIQYF. In nucleotides, the CDR3 is TGTGCCAGCAGCCGATTGGAGCGGTTAGCCAAAAACATTCAGTACTTC.

Here the CDR3 reads CASSPAGTGVRYDLFLGNQPQHF. As DNA, the CDR3 is TGTGCCAGCAGTCCCGCCGGGACAGGGGTCAGGTATGATTTATTTTTGGGCAATCAGCCCCAGCATTTT. The chain couples TRBV27 to TRBJ1-5; 10 positions match TRBD1. The CDR3 covers 23 residues. J lost 2 bases, V lost 5 bases, and 27 bases had no gene match. The V gene's germline CDR1 is MNHEY and CDR2 SMNVEV (reference sequence).

This clone was counted between two and nine times. The chain couples TRBV19 to TRBJ1-6; 7 bases agree with TRBD1. Unmatched junction bases numbered 18, after V lost 5 bases and J lost 8 bases. The CDR3 sequence is 18 residues long. Per the germline V gene, CDR1 is LNHDA and CDR2 is SQIVND (reference sequence). The CDR3 DNA reads TGTGCCAGTAGTCCATTGGTAGACCGACAGGGAAGAGATTCACCCCTCCACTTT. Amino acids: CASSPLVDRQGRDSPLHF.

The chain employs TRBV7-2 and TRBJ2-5, with 9 bases aligning to TRBD2. The V and J ends lost 4 bases and 10 bases, in that order; junction bases with no gene match: 7. Germline CDR1 and CDR2: SGHTA and FQGNSA. The CDR3 has 13 amino acids. CDR3 nucleotide sequence: TGTGCCAGCAGCTCCGGGCGGGAGGGGAACCAGTACTTC. Translation gives CASSSGREGNQYF. The full variable domain, rest sourced from reference TRBV7-2 and TRBJ2-5, is GAGVSQSPSNKVTEKGKDVELRCDPISGHTALYWYRQSLGQGLEFLIYFQGNSAPDKSGLPSDRFSAERTGGSVSTLTIQRTQQEDSAVYLCASSSGREGNQYFGPGTRLLVL.

The chain carries TRBV5-4 and TRBJ1-1; D remains unclear. The CDR3 sequence is 14 residues long. Germline assignment: CDR1 SGHNT and CDR2 YYREEE (reference sequence). V was trimmed by 4 bases and J by 0 bases, leaving 10 bases between them. As DNA, the CDR3 is TGTGCCAGCAGCCAAGATATTTTGAACACTGAAGCTTTCTTT. It codes for CASSQDILNTEAFF.

The rearrangement joins TRBV11-2 to TRBJ2-5, with 8 bases lining up with TRBD2. The CDR3 totals 13 residues. The germline CDR1 and CDR2 sequences are SGHAT and FQNNGV. V shed 5 bases and J 5 bases; nucleotides not matched to a gene: 4. CDR3 amino acids: CASSPPGGETQYF. The CDR3 DNA is TGTGCCAGCAGCCCCCCGGGAGGGGAGACCCAGTACTTC.

V and J are TRBV6-6 and TRBJ1-1, with TRBD1 as a possible D gene (5 bases). V shed 2 bases and J shed 1 base, with 8 bases lying between them. In germline, CDR1 is MNHNY, CDR2 SVGAGI (reference sequence). CDR3 length equals 14 residues. The CDR3 nucleotides read TGTGCCAGCAGTTACGTGGGGGGGAACACTGAAGCTTTCTTT. Its translation: CASSYVGGNTEAFF.

The CDR3 protein is CASSLWRVGTEAFF. CDR3 DNA sequence: TGTGCCAGCAGTTTATGGCGGGTGGGCACTGAAGCTTTCTTT. The J gene is TRBJ1-1, the V gene TRBV28; D gene uncertain. The germline V gene encodes CDR1 MDHEN and CDR2 SYDVKM. The CDR3 spans 14 residues. V lost 0 bases and J 4 bases, leaving 9 bases between the germline ends.

The V gene is TRBV7-2, the J gene TRBJ1-4, with D maybe TRBD1 (5 bases). The CDR3 has 15 amino acids. Germline V gene lookup returns CDR1 SGHTA and CDR2 FQGNSA. V was clipped by 5 bases and J by 7 bases, with 17 bases between them. CDR3: CASSQDGTRGEKLFF. Here the CDR3 DNA reads TGTGCCAGCAGCCAAGACGGGACTAGGGGTGAAAAACTGTTTTTT.